This entry lists 10 T cell receptor beta chains sequenced from one sample in a study of beta chain features in type 1 diabetes. The isolated RNA, all of it, was reverse transcribed, so expressed TCRB transcripts were what got sequenced. Clones were sequenced by immunoSEQ multiplex PCR, and TCRdb holds only the in-frame ones, with some missing. The top ten hold roughly 0.019% of the sample, which has a few hundred thousand clones, about 16% seen once. The source material was naive CD4+ T cells from blood. Source of these receptors: a woman aged 18-29 years in good health.

The chain recombines TRBV29-1 with TRBJ1-2, with D possibly matching TRBD1 (6 bases). The V and J ends lost 2 bases and 9 bases respectively, with 10 bases between them. Germline CDR1 and CDR2: SQVTM and ANQGSEA. The CDR3 consists of 11 residues. Here the CDR3 DNA reads TGCAGCGTTGAAAACAGGGCTAGCTACACCTTC. Translation gives CSVENRASYTF.

The rearrangement uses TRBV19 and TRBJ2-6; TRBD2 might be the D (6 bases). Germline CDR1 and CDR2: LNHDA and SQIVND (reference sequence). Trimming left V 3 bases short and J 2 bases short, with 14 bases between. This CDR3 region has 17 residues. CDR3 amino acids: CASSIYGREAGANVLTF. The CDR3 DNA is TGTGCCAGTAGTATCTACGGCAGGGAGGCTGGGGCCAACGTCCTGACTTTC.

This clone was counted a few times. The chain joins TRBV4-2 to TRBJ2-1; 14 bases agree with TRBD2. The germline CDR1 and CDR2 sequences are LGHNA and YNFKEQ. This CDR3 has 15 residues. The junction had 3 bases not matched to a gene; V was cut back by 4 bases and J by 7 bases. CDR3 bases: TGTGCCAGCAGCCCCGGGACTAGCGGGAGAAATGAGCAGTTCTTC. It codes for CASSPGTSGRNEQFF.

This rearrangement joins TRBV9 to TRBJ2-3; TRBD1 might be the D (6 bases). V gave up 4 bases and J gave up 2 bases, with 11 bases separating them. The CDR3 runs 14 residues. Germline CDR1 reads SGDLS; CDR2 reads YYNGEE. CDR3 DNA: TGTGCCAGCAGCACCCAGGGGACCACAGATACGCAGTATTTT. Translated: CASSTQGTTDTQYF.

As concerns this clone: The same CDR3 is also encoded by other DNA sequences in this sample. The CDR3: CASSLRYGYTF. The CDR3, as DNA: TGTGCCAGCAGCCTTCGTTATGGCTACACCTTC. The V call is TRBV28, the J call TRBJ1-2; no clear D gene. The CDR3 is made up of 11 amino acids. The V gene lost 6 bases and the J gene lost 5 bases, with 7 bases spanning the gap. Germline V gives CDR1 MDHEN, CDR2 SYDVKM.

The chain combines TRBV30 with TRBJ2-2, with 8 bases lining up with TRBD1. The CDR3 length is 15 residues. V gave up 0 bases and J gave up 1 base; unmatched junction bases: 1. Germline V gene lookup returns CDR1 GTSNPN and CDR2 SVGIG (reference sequence). CDR3 nucleotides: TGTGCCTGGAGTGTAGGGACAGGGAACACCGGGGAGCTGTTTTTT. Residues: CAWSVGTGNTGELFF.

This chain links TRBV7-2 with TRBJ2-7; 7 positions match TRBD1. V lost 3 bases and J lost 0; bases outside the gene matches: 5. Germline V lookup: CDR1 SGHTA, CDR2 FQGNSA. This CDR3 is built from 15 residues. The CDR3: CASSFGTVSSYEQYF. The CDR3, as DNA: TGTGCCAGCAGCTTCGGGACAGTTTCCTCCTACGAGCAGTACTTC.

The chain links TRBV7-2 to TRBJ2-7; 9 bases align to TRBD2. The V segment lost 5 bases and the J segment 6 bases; nucleotides outside the gene matches: 5. CDR3 length equals 13 residues. The germline V gene has CDR1 SGHTA and CDR2 FQGNSA. The CDR3 reads CASSRPGLAEQYF. The DNA for the CDR3 is TGTGCCAGCAGCCGCCCGGGACTAGCCGAGCAGTACTTC.

The V and J genes are TRBV5-4 and TRBJ2-1; no firm D call. V lost 4 bases to trimming and J lost 8 bases, with 16 bases between them. The germline V gene encodes CDR1 SGHNT and CDR2 YYREEE (reference sequence). The CDR3 runs to 14 residues. CDR3 residues: CASSRYGVLDEQFF. The CDR3 DNA is TGTGCCAGCAGCCGATATGGAGTGTTGGATGAGCAGTTCTTC.

The chain uses TRBV7-2 and TRBJ2-7, with D tentatively TRBD1 (6 bases). There are 13 residues in the CDR3. The germline CDR1 and CDR2 sequences are SGHTA and FQGNSA. The V end was cut by 5 bases, the J end by 3 bases, with 11 bases between. The CDR3 bases are TGTGCCAGCAGCCGGGGACAAGGCTACGAGCAGTACTTC. Protein: CASSRGQGYEQYF.